The 20 T cell receptor beta chains listed next were all sequenced from one sample in a study of T cell responses to AZD1222 COVID-19 vaccine. Sequencing was performed with immunoSEQ multiplex PCR; in TCRdb, only in-frame clones are kept and a portion is missing. The sample records roughly 120,000 clones, around 93% being singletons. Here the sequenced sample was peripheral blood, taken 28 days after the second AZD1222 dose. Source of these receptors: an adult who received the AZD1222 COVID-19 vaccine.

This chain connects TRBV7-9 to TRBJ1-3, with TRBD1 as a possible D gene (5 bases). Germline loops: CDR1 SEHNR, CDR2 FQNEAQ (reference sequence). Trimming left V 1 base short and J 0 bases short, with 7 bases between. The CDR3 covers 15 residues. The CDR3 nucleotides read TGTGCCAGCAGCTTAGACAGGCTCTCTGGAAACACCATATATTTT. Its protein product is CASSLDRLSGNTIYF.

This clone has just one count. The chain combines TRBV6-5 with TRBJ2-1; 7 nucleotides agree with TRBD1. J was trimmed by 10 bases and V by 6 bases; bases with no gene match: 9. CDR3 size: 13 residues. Germline V lookup: CDR1 MNHEY, CDR2 SVGAGI. CDR3 loop: CASRLGTVGEQFF. CDR3 nucleotides: TGTGCCAGCAGACTCGGGACAGTTGGAGAGCAGTTCTTC.

The V and J genes are TRBV7-9 and TRBJ1-1; no clear D. Germline V gene sequence: CDR1 SEHNR, CDR2 FQNEAQ (reference sequence). The CDR3 spans 15 residues. Trimming took off 5 bases at V and 1 base at J, with 14 bases between the two ends. CDR3 sequence: CASSPHSPSNTEAFF. The DNA of the CDR3 is TGTGCCAGCAGCCCACACTCTCCTTCGAACACTGAAGCTTTCTTT.

In its sample, this clone was seen a few times. This chain joins TRBV4-1 and TRBJ2-3; no firm D call. Looked up from germline, CDR1 is MGHRA and CDR2 is YSYEKL. The CDR3 sequence is 16 residues long. V lost 4 bases and J 3 bases, leaving 17 bases between the germline ends. The CDR3 protein is CASSRFDTVGTDTQYF. The CDR3 region has the DNA TGCGCCAGCAGCCGTTTTGACACGGTAGGAACAGATACGCAGTATTTT.

The chain links TRBV28 to TRBJ1-2; D possibly corresponds to TRBD1 (5 bases). CDR1 MDHEN and CDR2 SYDVKM come from the germline V gene. This CDR3 is built from 15 residues. V was cut by 3 bases and J by 6 bases, with 17 bases left in between. CDR3 residues: CASSLSGTKVHGYTF. The CDR3 nucleotides are TGTGCCAGCAGTTTGAGTGGGACGAAAGTGCATGGCTACACCTTC.

The gene calls are TRBV3-1 (or the pseudogene TRBV3-2) and TRBJ2-7; 9 bases map to TRBD2. With 6 bases clipped from V and 4 bases from J, the junction kept 7 bases outside the gene matches. CDR1 LGHDT and CDR2 YNNKEL come from the germline V gene (reference sequence). CDR3 length equals 14 residues. The CDR3 coding sequence is TGTGCCAGCAGGGCGGCGGGAGGGCTGTACGAGCAGTACTTC. Translation: CASRAAGGLYEQYF.

The chain carries TRBV27 and TRBJ2-2, with no clear D. V was trimmed by 7 bases and J by 5 bases, leaving 17 bases between them. The CDR3 loop spans 15 amino acids. CDR1 is MNHEY, CDR2 SMNVEV, per germline (reference sequence). The CDR3 loop is CASTETFEGTGELFF. DNA for the CDR3: TGTGCCAGCACCGAAACCTTTGAAGGAACCGGGGAGCTGTTTTTT.

The chain joins TRBV11-1 to TRBJ2-1; 8 bases are a match to TRBD2. This CDR3 is 15 amino acids long. Trimming removed 8 bases from V and 2 bases from J; junction bases left unmatched: 8. Looked up from germline, CDR1 is SGHAT and CDR2 is FQDESV (reference sequence). CDR3 sequence: CASSPLGLAYNEQFF. The CDR3 nucleotides read TGTGCCAGCTCTCCTTTGGGACTAGCCTACAATGAGCAGTTCTTC.

In DNA, the CDR3 is TGTGCCAGCAGCCAAGATCACAGGGCCGCTTTCTTT. Protein: CASSQDHRAAFF. This chain uses TRBV3-1 (or the pseudogene TRBV3-2) with TRBJ1-1; a possible D gene is TRBD1 (6 bases). V lost 0 bases and J 11 bases, leaving 10 bases between the germline ends. From germline, CDR1 is LGHDT and CDR2 YNNKEL (reference sequence). The CDR3 has 12 residues.

This chain links TRBV5-4 with TRBJ1-2; maybe TRBD1 (6 bases). CDR1 is SGHNT and CDR2 is YYREEE in the germline V gene (reference sequence). The CDR3 loop spans 16 amino acids. Trimming left V 4 bases short and J 0 bases short, with 16 bases between. CDR3 DNA: TGTGCCAGCAGCCCGACAGGCCCCCTAGCTAACTATGGCTACACCTTC. Translating it yields CASSPTGPLANYGYTF.

This chain connects TRBV7-9 to TRBJ2-3; TRBD1 matches 9 bases. The CDR3 spans 15 residues. Trimming removed 5 bases from V and 4 bases from J; junction bases left unmatched: 7. Germline-derived CDR1 and CDR2 are SEHNR and FQNEAQ (reference sequence). CDR3 DNA sequence: TGTGCCAGCAGCCAACAGGGGGCGCAGGCAGATACGCAGTATTTT. It codes for CASSQQGAQADTQYF.

J is TRBJ1-4 and V is TRBV19; D is ambiguous. Per germline, CDR1 LNHDA and CDR2 SQIVND (reference sequence). V was cut by 6 bases and J by 8 bases, with 13 bases left in between. The CDR3 contains 13 residues. The CDR3 loop reads CASSGSVREKLFF. CDR3 nucleotides: TGTGCCAGTAGCGGATCGGTGAGGGAAAAACTGTTTTTT.

CDR3 residues: CASSSPWGTVEKLFF. In nucleotides, the CDR3 is TGTGCCAGCAGCTCCCCATGGGGGACAGTCGAGAAGCTGTTCTTC. The chain couples TRBV7-9 to TRBJ2-1; 7 positions agree with TRBD1. Trimming took 4 bases from V and 15 from J; bases not matched to a gene: 18. CDR1 SEHNR and CDR2 FQNEAQ come from the germline V gene (reference sequence). CDR3 length: 15 residues. The full variable domain, rest sourced from reference TRBV7-9 and TRBJ2-1, is DTGVSQNPRHKITKRGQNVTFRCDPISEHNRLYWYRQTLGQGPEFLTYFQNEAQLEKSRLLSDRFSAERPKGSFSTLEIQRTEQGDSAMYLCASSSPWGTVEKLFFGPGTRLTVL.

The chain links TRBV7-2 to TRBJ2-2; D may be TRBD2 (6 bases). The V and J ends lost 5 bases and 2 bases respectively, with 15 bases between them. The germline CDR1 and CDR2 sequences are SGHTA and FQGNSA. CDR3 length: 16 residues. The CDR3 nucleotides are TGTGCCAGCAGCCCGGCGACTAGTCGAAACACCGGGGAGCTGTTTTTT. It yields the protein CASSPATSRNTGELFF.

CDR3 in DNA: TGTGCCAGCAGTGAAGCTGGGATTAGCAATCAGCCCCAGCATTTT. Translated, it gives CASSEAGISNQPQHF. The chain links TRBV2 to TRBJ1-5; the D is unclear. The V gene lost 0 bases and the J gene lost 0 bases, with 6 bases spanning the gap. Germline CDR1 reads SNHLY; CDR2 reads FYNNEI. The CDR3 is 15 residues long.

This clone showed up just once. The chain is built from TRBV28 and TRBJ2-5; perhaps TRBD1 as D (5 bases). The germline CDR1 and CDR2 sequences are MDHEN and SYDVKM. The CDR3 covers 13 residues. V was clipped by 5 bases and J by 7 bases, with 14 bases between them. The CDR3 bases are TGTGCCAGCAGTCTCCAAACAAGGGGGACCCAGTACTTC. Translation: CASSLQTRGTQYF.

This chain links TRBV6-6 with TRBJ2-7, with no clear D. The CDR3 runs 15 residues. The germline CDR1 and CDR2 sequences are MNHNY and SVGAGI (reference sequence). V lost 2 bases and J lost 0, with 11 bases in between. The CDR3 loop is CASSYDTQSSYEQYF. CDR3 coding DNA: TGTGCCAGCAGTTACGACACACAGTCCTCCTACGAGCAGTACTTC.

This clone was seen a single time. The CDR3 is CASSPGPRTGQETQYF. CDR3 coding DNA: TGCGCCAGCAGCCCGGGACCTCGGACAGGGCAAGAGACCCAGTACTTC. The chain combines TRBV5-1 with TRBJ2-5; 8 nucleotides agree with TRBD1. Germline V gene data show CDR1 as SGHRS and CDR2 as YFSETQ. The CDR3 runs to 16 residues. V lost 4 bases and J lost 2; bases outside the gene matches: 10. The whole variable domain, remainder taken from reference TRBV5-1 and TRBJ2-5, is KAGVTQTPRYLIKTRGQQVTLSCSPISGHRSVSWYQQTPGQGLQFLFEYFSETQRNKGNFPGRFSGRQFSNSRSEMNVSTLELGDSALYLCASSPGPRTGQETQYFGPGTRLLVL.

The V gene is TRBV27, the J gene TRBJ1-5; D call uncertain. The CDR3 is 13 residues long. The V and J ends lost 8 bases and 4 bases respectively, with 12 bases between them. In germline, CDR1 is MNHEY, CDR2 SMNVEV (reference sequence). CDR3 region: CASARTGNQPQHF. CDR3 DNA sequence: TGTGCCAGCGCCCGAACGGGAAATCAGCCCCAGCATTTT.

This clone was counted a few times. This chain links TRBV11-3 with TRBJ2-2; possibly TRBD2 for D (7 bases). The ends were cut back, 1 base at V and 7 bases at J, with 16 bases in the middle. Germline V lookup: CDR1 SGHNT, CDR2 YENEEA. The CDR3 extends over 16 amino acids. The CDR3 sequence: CASSLVGGRGIGELFF. The DNA of the CDR3 is TGTGCCAGCAGCTTAGTCGGGGGGCGCGGGATCGGGGAGCTGTTTTTT.